This entry lists 13 T cell receptor beta chains sequenced from one sample in a study of identifying expanded T cells in peripheral blood. Measured with immunoSEQ multiplex PCR; TCRdb has only the in-frame clones, and not every one. In the table there are approximately 90,000 clones, 86% of which are singletons. Sequencing was done on a sample of blood. The receptor set was obtained from a person aged 18 to 75 in good health.

The rearrangement joins TRBV30 to TRBJ2-1, with 15 bases that match TRBD2. The germline V gene encodes CDR1 GTSNPN and CDR2 SVGIG (reference sequence). The CDR3 is made up of 16 amino acids. J was trimmed by 7 bases and V by 2 bases; bases with no gene match: 6. The CDR3 DNA sequence: TGTGCCTGGAGTCCATTAGGGACTAGCGGGGGGAATGAGCAGTTCTTC. Its protein is CAWSPLGTSGGNEQFF.

This clone has just one count. This rearrangement joins TRBV9 to TRBJ2-1, with D tentatively TRBD1 or TRBD2 (5 bases each). Trimming took off 4 bases at V and 0 bases at J, with 17 bases between the two ends. The CDR3 consists of 17 residues. Germline-derived CDR1 and CDR2 are SGDLS and YYNGEE. Here the CDR3 DNA reads TGTGCCAGCAGCCCGGAGGTAGGGGCGAGCTCCTACAATGAGCAGTTCTTC. It specifies CASSPEVGASSYNEQFF.

The chain couples TRBV14 to TRBJ2-2; D unresolved. This CDR3 region has 14 residues. Trimming removed 0 bases at V and 9 bases at J, with 11 bases between. Germline values: CDR1 SGHDN, CDR2 FVKESK. The chain's CDR3 is CASSQDIGVRELFF. The CDR3 DNA follows: TGTGCCAGCAGCCAAGATATTGGTGTCCGGGAGCTGTTTTTT.

This chain uses TRBV27 with TRBJ1-1; perhaps TRBD1 as D (6 bases). Germline CDR1 reads MNHEY; CDR2 reads SMNVEV (reference sequence). This CDR3 is built from 13 residues. Trimming left V 3 bases short and J 8 bases short, with 13 bases between. In DNA, the CDR3 is TGTGCCAGCAGTTTCTCACAGGGCTACGAAGCTTTCTTT. Protein sequence: CASSFSQGYEAFF.

This clone showed up just a few times. This sequence joins TRBV7-9 and TRBJ1-1; no definite D call. The length of the CDR3 is 13 residues. Between the trimmed V and J ends, which lost 2 bases and 4 bases, there was a span of 8 bases. The germline CDR1 and CDR2 sequences are SEHNR and FQNEAQ (reference sequence). The DNA of the CDR3 is TGTGCCAGCAGCTTACGGCAGACCACTGAAGCTTTCTTT. As protein: CASSLRQTTEAFF.

The gene calls are TRBV5-1 and TRBJ2-1; D possibly matches TRBD1 or TRBD2 (6 bases each). V was clipped by 1 base and J by 4 bases, with 18 bases between them. From germline, CDR1 is SGHRS and CDR2 YFSETQ. This CDR3 has 17 residues. This chain's CDR3 is CASSLNGGDTTYNEQFF. The CDR3 DNA follows: TGCGCCAGCAGCTTGAACGGCGGGGACACAACTTACAATGAGCAGTTCTTC.

The chain has TRBV7-9 and TRBJ1-1; no clear D gene. The V end lost 1 base, the J end lost 4 bases, and 10 bases lay between the germline ends. CDR1 SEHNR and CDR2 FQNEAQ come from the germline V gene (reference sequence). This CDR3 is 14 amino acids long. The CDR3 nucleotides read TGTGCCAGCAGCTTAGAGGTTCGGGGCACTGAAGCTTTCTTT. Translation: CASSLEVRGTEAFF.

J is TRBJ1-3 and V is TRBV30; D is undetermined. Germline CDR1 and CDR2: GTSNPN and SVGIG (reference sequence). V was pared by 5 bases and J by 0 bases, with 5 bases between. This CDR3 comprises 12 residues. The chain's CDR3 is CAWAHSGNTIYF. The CDR3 nucleotides read TGTGCCTGGGCCCACTCTGGAAACACCATATATTTT.

The chain carries TRBV29-1 and TRBJ2-3, with a possible D match to TRBD1 (6 bases). The CDR3 has 14 amino acids. V shed 5 bases and J shed 4 bases, with 16 bases lying between them. Germline V lookup: CDR1 SQVTM, CDR2 ANQGSEA. CDR3 sequence: CSVYREWWADTQYF. The DNA for the CDR3 is TGCAGCGTTTACAGGGAGTGGTGGGCAGATACGCAGTATTTT.

The CDR3 DNA sequence: TGTGCCAGCAGCTTATATAGCGGGGGGGCTATTGGCAATGAGCAGTTCTTC. Translation gives CASSLYSGGAIGNEQFF. The V and J genes are TRBV11-3 and TRBJ2-1; 11 bases match TRBD2. This CDR3 spans 17 amino acids. The V segment lost 2 bases and the J segment 6 bases; nucleotides outside the gene matches: 9. CDR1 SGHNT and CDR2 YENEEA come from the germline V gene.

A single count supports this clone. The V gene is TRBV18, the J gene TRBJ1-1; D is unclear. With 1 base removed from V and 0 bases from J, the gap between germline ends came to 9 bases. This CDR3 has 15 amino acids. Germline assignment: CDR1 KGHSH and CDR2 LQKENI. The CDR3 protein is CASSPRQVLNTEAFF. Written as DNA, the CDR3 is TGTGCCAGCTCACCACGGCAGGTTTTGAACACTGAAGCTTTCTTT.

This rearrangement joins TRBV7-8 to TRBJ1-5; a weak D match, TRBD1 (5 bases). Germline V lookup: CDR1 SGHVS, CDR2 FQNEAQ. Trimming shortened V by 5 bases and J by 3 bases, and 11 bases separated the two germline ends. There are 14 residues in the CDR3. The CDR3 protein is CASSATGINQPQHF. The CDR3 DNA reads TGTGCCAGCAGCGCTACAGGTATCAATCAGCCCCAGCATTTT.

Written as DNA, the CDR3 is TGTGCCAGCCGCGACACCCGAGGTAAACCCCAGCATTTT. Protein: CASRDTRGKPQHF. V usage is TRBV6-5 and J usage is TRBJ1-5; no definite D call. The V gene's germline CDR1 is MNHEY and CDR2 SVGAGI. The CDR3 totals 13 residues. Trimming left V 8 bases short and J 10 bases short, with 18 bases between.